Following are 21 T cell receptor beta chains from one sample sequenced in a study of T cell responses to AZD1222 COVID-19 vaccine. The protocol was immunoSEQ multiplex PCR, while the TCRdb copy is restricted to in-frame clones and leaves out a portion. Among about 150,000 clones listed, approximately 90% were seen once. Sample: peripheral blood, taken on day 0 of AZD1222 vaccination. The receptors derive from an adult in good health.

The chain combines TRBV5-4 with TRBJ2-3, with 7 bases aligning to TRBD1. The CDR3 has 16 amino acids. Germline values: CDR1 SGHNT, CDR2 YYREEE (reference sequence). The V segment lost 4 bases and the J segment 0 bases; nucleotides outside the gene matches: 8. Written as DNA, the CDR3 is TGTGCCAGCAGCCCCATTCAGGGGGTGAGCACAGATACGCAGTATTTT. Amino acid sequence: CASSPIQGVSTDTQYF.

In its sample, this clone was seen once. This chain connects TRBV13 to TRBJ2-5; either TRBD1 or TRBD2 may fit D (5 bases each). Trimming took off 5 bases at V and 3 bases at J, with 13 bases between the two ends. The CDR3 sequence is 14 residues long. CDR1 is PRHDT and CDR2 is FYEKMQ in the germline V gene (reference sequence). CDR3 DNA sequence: TGTGCCAGCAGCACCCGGGACCGGGAAGAGACCCAGTACTTC. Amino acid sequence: CASSTRDREETQYF.

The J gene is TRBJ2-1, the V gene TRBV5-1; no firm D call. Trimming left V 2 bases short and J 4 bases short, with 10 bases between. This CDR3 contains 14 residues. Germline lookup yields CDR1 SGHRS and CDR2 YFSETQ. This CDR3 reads CASSLGHGYNEQFF. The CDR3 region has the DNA TGCGCCAGCAGCTTAGGTCACGGGTACAATGAGCAGTTCTTC. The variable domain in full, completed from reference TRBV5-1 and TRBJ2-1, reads KAGVTQTPRYLIKTRGQQVTLSCSPISGHRSVSWYQQTPGQGLQFLFEYFSETQRNKGNFPGRFSGRQFSNSRSEMNVSTLELGDSALYLCASSLGHGYNEQFFGPGTRLTVL.

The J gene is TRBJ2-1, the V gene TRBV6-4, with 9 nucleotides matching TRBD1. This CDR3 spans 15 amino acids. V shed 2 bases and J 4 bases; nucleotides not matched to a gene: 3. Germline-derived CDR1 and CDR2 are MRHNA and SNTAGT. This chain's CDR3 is CASSDRDRAYNEQFF. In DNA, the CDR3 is TGTGCCAGCAGTGACCGGGACAGGGCTTACAATGAGCAGTTCTTC.

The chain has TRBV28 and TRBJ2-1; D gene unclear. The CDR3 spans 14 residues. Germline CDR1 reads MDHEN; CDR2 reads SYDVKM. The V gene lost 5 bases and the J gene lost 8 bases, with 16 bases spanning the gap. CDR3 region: CASSRVVGVHEQFF. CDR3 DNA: TGTGCCAGCAGTCGAGTGGTTGGGGTCCATGAGCAGTTCTTC.

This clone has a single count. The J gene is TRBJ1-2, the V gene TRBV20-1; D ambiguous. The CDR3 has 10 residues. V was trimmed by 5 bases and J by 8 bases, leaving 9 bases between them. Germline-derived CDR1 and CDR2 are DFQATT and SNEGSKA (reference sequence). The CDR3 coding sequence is TGCAGTGCTCCCTTATCCGGCTACACCTTC. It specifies CSAPLSGYTF.

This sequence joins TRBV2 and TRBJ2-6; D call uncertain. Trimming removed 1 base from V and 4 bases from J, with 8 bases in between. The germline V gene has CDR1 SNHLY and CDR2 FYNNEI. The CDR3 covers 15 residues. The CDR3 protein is CASSEGAYGANVLTF. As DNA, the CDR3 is TGTGCCAGCAGTGAAGGGGCCTACGGGGCCAACGTCCTGACTTTC.

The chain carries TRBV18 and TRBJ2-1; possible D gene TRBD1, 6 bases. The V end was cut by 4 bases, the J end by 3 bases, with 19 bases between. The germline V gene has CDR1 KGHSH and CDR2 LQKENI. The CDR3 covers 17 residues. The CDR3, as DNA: TGTGCCAGCTCACTGAGTCCCCTACAGGGCCTCTACAATGAGCAGTTCTTC. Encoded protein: CASSLSPLQGLYNEQFF.

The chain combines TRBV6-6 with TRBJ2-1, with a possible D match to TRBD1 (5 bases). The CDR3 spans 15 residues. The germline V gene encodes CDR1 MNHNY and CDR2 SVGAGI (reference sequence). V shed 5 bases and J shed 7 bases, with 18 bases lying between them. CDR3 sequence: CASSTLGPARNEQFF. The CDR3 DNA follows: TGTGCCAGCAGTACCCTGGGGCCGGCCAGGAATGAGCAGTTCTTC.

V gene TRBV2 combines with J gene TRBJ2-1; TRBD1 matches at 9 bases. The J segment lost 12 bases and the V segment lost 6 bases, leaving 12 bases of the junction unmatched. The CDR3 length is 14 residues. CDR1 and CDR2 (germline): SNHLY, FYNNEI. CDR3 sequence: CASSGHGTGYGQFF. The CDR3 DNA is TGTGCCAGCAGCGGGCATGGGACAGGGTACGGGCAGTTCTTC.

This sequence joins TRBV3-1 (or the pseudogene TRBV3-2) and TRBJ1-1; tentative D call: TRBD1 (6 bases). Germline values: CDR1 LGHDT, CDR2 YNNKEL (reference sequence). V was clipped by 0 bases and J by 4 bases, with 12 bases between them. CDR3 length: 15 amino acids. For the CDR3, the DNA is TGTGCCAGCAGCCAAGAGGGGGCGGGTTTCACTGAAGCTTTCTTT. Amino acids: CASSQEGAGFTEAFF.

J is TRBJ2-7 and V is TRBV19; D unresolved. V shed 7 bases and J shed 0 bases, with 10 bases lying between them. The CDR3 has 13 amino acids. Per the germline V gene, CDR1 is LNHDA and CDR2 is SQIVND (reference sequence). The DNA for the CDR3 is TGTGCCAGTAAAGCAAGGAACTCCTACGAGCAGTACTTC. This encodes CASKARNSYEQYF.

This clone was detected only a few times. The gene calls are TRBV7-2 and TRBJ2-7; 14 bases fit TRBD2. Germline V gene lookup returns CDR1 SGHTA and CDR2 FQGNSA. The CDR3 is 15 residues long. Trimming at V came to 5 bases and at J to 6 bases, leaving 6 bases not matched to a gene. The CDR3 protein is CASSPGLAGAPEQYF. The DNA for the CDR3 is TGTGCCAGCAGCCCGGGACTAGCGGGAGCTCCCGAGCAGTACTTC.

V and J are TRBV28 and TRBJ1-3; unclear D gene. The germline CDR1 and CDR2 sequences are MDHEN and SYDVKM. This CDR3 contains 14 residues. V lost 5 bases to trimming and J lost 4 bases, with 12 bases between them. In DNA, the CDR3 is TGTGCCAGCAGTCGGCCCCTAGCAGGAAACACCATATATTTT. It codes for CASSRPLAGNTIYF.

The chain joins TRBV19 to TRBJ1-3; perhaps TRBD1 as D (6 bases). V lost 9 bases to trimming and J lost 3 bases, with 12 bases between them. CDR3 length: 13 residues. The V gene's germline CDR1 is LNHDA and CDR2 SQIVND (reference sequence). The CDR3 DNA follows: TGTGCCAGCGTCCCGGGACATGGAAACACCATATATTTT. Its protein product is CASVPGHGNTIYF.

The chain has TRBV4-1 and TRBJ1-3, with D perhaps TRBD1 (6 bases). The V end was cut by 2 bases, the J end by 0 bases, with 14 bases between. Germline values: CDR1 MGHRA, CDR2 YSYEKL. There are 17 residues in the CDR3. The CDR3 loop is CASSQRDILFSGNTIYF. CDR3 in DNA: TGCGCCAGCAGCCAAAGGGACATCCTCTTCTCTGGAAACACCATATATTTT.

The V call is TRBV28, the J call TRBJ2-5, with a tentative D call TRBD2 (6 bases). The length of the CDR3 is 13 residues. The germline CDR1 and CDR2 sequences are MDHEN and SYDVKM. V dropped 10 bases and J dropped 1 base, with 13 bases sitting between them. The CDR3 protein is CAISPGAQETQYF. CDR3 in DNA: TGTGCCATATCCCCGGGAGCCCAAGAGACCCAGTACTTC.

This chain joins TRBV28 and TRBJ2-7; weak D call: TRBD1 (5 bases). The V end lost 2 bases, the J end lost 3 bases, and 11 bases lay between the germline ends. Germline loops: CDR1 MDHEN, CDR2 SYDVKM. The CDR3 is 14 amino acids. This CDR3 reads CASSLGAGLYEQYF. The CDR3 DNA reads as TGTGCCAGCAGTTTAGGGGCAGGGCTCTACGAGCAGTACTTC.

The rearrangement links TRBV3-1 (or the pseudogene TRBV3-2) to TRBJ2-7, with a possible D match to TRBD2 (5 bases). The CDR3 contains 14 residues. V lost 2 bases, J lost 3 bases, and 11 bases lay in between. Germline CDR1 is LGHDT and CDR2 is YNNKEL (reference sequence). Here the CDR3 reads CASSQFRGGYEQYF. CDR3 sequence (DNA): TGTGCCAGCAGCCAATTTCGCGGAGGCTACGAGCAGTACTTC.

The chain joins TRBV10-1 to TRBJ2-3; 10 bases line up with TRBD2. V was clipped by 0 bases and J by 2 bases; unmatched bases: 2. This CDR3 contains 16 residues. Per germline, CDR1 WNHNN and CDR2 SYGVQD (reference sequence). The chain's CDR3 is CASSESSGRATDTQYF. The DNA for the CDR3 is TGCGCCAGCAGTGAGTCCAGCGGGAGGGCCACAGATACGCAGTATTTT.

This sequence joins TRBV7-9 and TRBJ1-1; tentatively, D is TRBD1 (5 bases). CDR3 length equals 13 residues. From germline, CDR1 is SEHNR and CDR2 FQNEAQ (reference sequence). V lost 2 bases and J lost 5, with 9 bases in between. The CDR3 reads CASSLKGETEAFF. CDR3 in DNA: TGTGCCAGCAGCTTAAAAGGGGAAACTGAAGCTTTCTTT.